The 12 T cell receptor beta chains listed next were all sequenced from one sample in a study of glioma-infiltrating T cells. TCR alpha and beta CDR3 regions were amplified from RNA using iRepertoire nested multiplex PCR. TCRdb reanalysed the multiplex PCR reads using MiXCR and keeps one entry per CDR3 protein. There are approximately 17,000 distinct CDR3 sequences in the sample; about 62% occur only once, and about 40% lies in the top ten. The sequenced sample consisted of glioma tissue, nonneoplastic brain tissue, or PBMCs (not recorded which). These receptors came from a human donor with low-grade glioma or glioblastoma, undergoing nonglioma brain surgery, or in good health (not recorded which).

This clonotype has at least ten counts. The V and J genes are TRBV6-1 and TRBJ2-6, with D uncertain. In germline, CDR1 is MNHNS, CDR2 SASEGT. Trimming took off 6 bases at V and 4 bases at J, with 16 bases between the two ends. CDR3 length: 16 residues. DNA of the CDR3: TGTGCCAGCAGAACGTTAGACGTGGCAGGGGCCAACGTCCTGACTTTC. Translated, it gives CASRTLDVAGANVLTF.

The V call is TRBV7-2, the J call TRBJ2-3; 9 nucleotides agree with TRBD1. The tail of the sequence fits TRBJ1-5 better, so the J call may be wrong. The CDR3 has 15 residues. The germline CDR1 and CDR2 sequences are SGHTA and FQGNSA. CDR3 sequence reads: CASSPTGGETETQHF. CDR3 nucleotide sequence: TGTGCCAGCAGCCCTACAGGGGGCGAGACAGAAACGCAGCATTTT.

This clonotype appeared many times. The chain carries TRBV24-1 and TRBJ2-3, with 10 positions matching TRBD1. Per germline, CDR1 KGHDR and CDR2 SFDVKD. CDR3 length equals 14 residues. Trimming took 10 bases from V and 1 from J; bases not matched to a gene: 4. CDR3 residues: CATTGTGGTDTQYF. DNA of the CDR3: TGTGCCACTACTGGGACAGGGGGCACAGATACGCAGTATTTT.

The V gene is TRBV20-1, the J gene TRBJ2-3; 8 positions match TRBD1. CDR3 length: 14 amino acids. V was pared by 0 bases and J by 5 bases, with 4 bases of the junction left unmatched. Germline loops: CDR1 DFQATT, CDR2 SNEGSKA (reference sequence). CDR3 sequence reads: CSAREAGGLDTQYF. The CDR3 DNA reads TGCAGTGCTAGAGAGGCAGGGGGCTTAGATACGCAGTATTTT.

As to this clonotype: A much larger clone sits a single nucleotide away, making a read error possible. This chain uses TRBV7-9 with TRBJ1-1, with D uncertain. The germline V gene has CDR1 SEHNR and CDR2 FQNEAQ (reference sequence). The length of the CDR3 is 13 residues. V lost 6 bases and J lost 4, with 12 bases in between. The CDR3 spells CASSPPVVTEAFF. For the CDR3, the DNA is TGTGCCAGCAGTCCTCCCGTCGTCACTGAAGCTTTCTTT.

V and J are TRBV6-5 and TRBJ2-7; tentative D call: TRBD2 (5 bases). The CDR3 contains 15 residues. The germline CDR1 and CDR2 sequences are MNHEY and SVGAGI. V dropped 2 bases and J dropped 3 bases, with 14 bases sitting between them. The chain's CDR3 is CASSYPAGKNYEQYF. CDR3 in DNA: TGTGCCAGCAGTTACCCCGCGGGCAAAAACTACGAGCAGTACTTC.

The rearrangement uses TRBV20-1 and TRBJ2-1; D is uncertain. V was shortened by 1 base and J by 9 bases, with 7 bases between the two germline ends. Per germline, CDR1 DFQATT and CDR2 SNEGSKA (reference sequence). There are 11 residues in the CDR3. Here the CDR3 reads CSARVVAEQFF. Written as DNA, the CDR3 is TGCAGTGCTAGAGTAGTGGCTGAGCAGTTCTTC.

J is TRBJ1-5 and V is TRBV20-1; TRBD1 matches 9 bases. Germline CDR1 is DFQATT and CDR2 is SNEGSKA (reference sequence). This CDR3 has 15 amino acids. V trimming: 5 bases; J trimming: 0 bases; junction bases outside the gene matches: 5. The CDR3 coding sequence is TGCAGTGCTTCACAGGGGGCGAGTAGCAATCAGCCCCAGCATTTT. Translating it yields CSASQGASSNQPQHF.

This clonotype was seen just once. The V gene is TRBV20-1, the J gene TRBJ2-5; TRBD2 matches 8 bases. Germline CDR1 reads DFQATT; CDR2 reads SNEGSKA (reference sequence). This CDR3 spans 16 amino acids. The V and J ends lost 0 bases and 0 bases, in that order; junction bases with no gene match: 6. CDR3 sequence (DNA): TGCAGTGCTAGAGACGACCTTAGCGGGGACCAAGAGACCCAGTACTTC. Translating gives CSARDDLSGDQETQYF.

This chain uses TRBV28 with TRBJ2-5; 7 positions match TRBD1. CDR1 and CDR2 (germline): MDHEN, SYDVKM. V shed 7 bases and J 5 bases; nucleotides not matched to a gene: 19. The CDR3 contains 17 residues. In DNA form, the CDR3 reads TGTGCCAGCACCCAATTGACCCGTAGGGGGCCAAAGGAGACCCAGTACTTC. Amino acid sequence: CASTQLTRRGPKETQYF.

The chain links TRBV6-2 or TRBV6-3 to TRBJ2-1; 10 nucleotides line up with TRBD2. Looked up from germline, CDR1 is MNHEY and CDR2 is SVGEGT. The length of the CDR3 is 15 residues. J gave up 6 bases and V 3 bases, and 5 bases lay outside the gene matches. CDR3 residues: CASSYLLAGTNEQFF. The DNA of the CDR3 is TGTGCCAGCAGTTATTTACTAGCGGGAACCAATGAGCAGTTCTTC.

The rearrangement uses TRBV28 and TRBJ2-7; TRBD1 aligns across 7 bases. Germline assignment: CDR1 MDHEN and CDR2 SYDVKM. This CDR3 has 14 residues. The trim removed 5 bases at V and 2 bases at J, leaving 6 bases unmatched. The DNA of the CDR3 is TGTGCCAGCAGTCCCCCGGGACAGACCTACGAGCAGTACTTC. It encodes CASSPPGQTYEQYF.